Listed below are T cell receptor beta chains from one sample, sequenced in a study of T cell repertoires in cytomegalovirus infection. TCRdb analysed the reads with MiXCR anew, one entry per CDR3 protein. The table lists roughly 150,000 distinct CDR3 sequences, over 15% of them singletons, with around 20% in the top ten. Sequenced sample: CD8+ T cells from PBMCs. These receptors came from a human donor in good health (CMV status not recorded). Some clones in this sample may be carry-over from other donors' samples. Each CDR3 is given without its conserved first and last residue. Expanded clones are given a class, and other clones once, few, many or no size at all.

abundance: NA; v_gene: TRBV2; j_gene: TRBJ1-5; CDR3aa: ASSDPRASPLERQH
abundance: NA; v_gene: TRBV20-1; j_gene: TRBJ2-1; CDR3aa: SAGEQLDEQF
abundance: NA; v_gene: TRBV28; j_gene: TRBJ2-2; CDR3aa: ASSLIRFNTGELF
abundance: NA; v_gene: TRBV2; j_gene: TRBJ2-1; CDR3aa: ASPTSNEQF
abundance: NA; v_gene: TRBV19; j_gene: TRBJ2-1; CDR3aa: ATKTGSSYNEQF
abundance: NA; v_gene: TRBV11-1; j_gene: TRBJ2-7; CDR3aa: ASSGSRDYEQY
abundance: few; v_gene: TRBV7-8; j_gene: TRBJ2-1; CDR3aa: ASSSPFERVTYNEQF
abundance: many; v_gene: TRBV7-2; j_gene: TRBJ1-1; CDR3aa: ASSLGQGTAEAF
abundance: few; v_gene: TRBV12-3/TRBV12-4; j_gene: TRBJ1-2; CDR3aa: ASRQPAGGYGYT
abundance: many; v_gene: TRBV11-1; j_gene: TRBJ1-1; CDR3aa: ASSGGRTEAF
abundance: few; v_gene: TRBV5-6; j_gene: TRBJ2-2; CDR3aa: ASSRATSGDFTGELF
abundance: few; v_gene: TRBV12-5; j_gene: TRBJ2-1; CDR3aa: ASGPHRGNEQF
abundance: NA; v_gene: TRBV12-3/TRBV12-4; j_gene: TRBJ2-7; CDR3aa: ASSLRDGSSYEQY
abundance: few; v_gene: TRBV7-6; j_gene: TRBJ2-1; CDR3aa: ASSLKVTSYNEQF
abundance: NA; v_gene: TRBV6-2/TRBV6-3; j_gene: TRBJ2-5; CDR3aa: ASTQVPLQETQY
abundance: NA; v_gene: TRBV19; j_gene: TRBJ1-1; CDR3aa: ASDRGTEAF
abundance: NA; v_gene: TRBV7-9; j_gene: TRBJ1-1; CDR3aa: ASSSRPEAF
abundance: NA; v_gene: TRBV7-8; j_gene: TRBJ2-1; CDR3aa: ASSLAAGPSYNEQF
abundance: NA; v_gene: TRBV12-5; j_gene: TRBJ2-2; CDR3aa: ASGLVRSGEWNTGELF
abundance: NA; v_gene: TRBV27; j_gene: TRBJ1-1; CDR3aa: ASSPGTLQRTF
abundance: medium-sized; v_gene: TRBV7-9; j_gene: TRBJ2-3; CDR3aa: ASSPDRGPVSDTQY
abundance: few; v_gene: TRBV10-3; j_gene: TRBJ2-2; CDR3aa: AISEFFEGGDTSLTGELF
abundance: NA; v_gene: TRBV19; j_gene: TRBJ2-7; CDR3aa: ASSIRTSGGYEQY
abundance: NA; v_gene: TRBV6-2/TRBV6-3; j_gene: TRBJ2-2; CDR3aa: ASSYLLTGSSGPTGELF
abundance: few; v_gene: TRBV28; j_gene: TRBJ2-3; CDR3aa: ASSFRGRKGTDTQY
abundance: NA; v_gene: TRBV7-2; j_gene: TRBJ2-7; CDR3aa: ASSLGASGGNIYEQY
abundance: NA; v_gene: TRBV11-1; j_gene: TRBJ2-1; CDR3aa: ASSLGSGDEQF
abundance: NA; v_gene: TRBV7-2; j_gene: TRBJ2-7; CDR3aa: ASSLAREGREQY
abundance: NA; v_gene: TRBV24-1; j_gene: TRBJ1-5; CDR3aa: ATWDGDRNQPQH
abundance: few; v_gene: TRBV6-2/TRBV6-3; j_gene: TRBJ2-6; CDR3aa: AIKGPGANVLT
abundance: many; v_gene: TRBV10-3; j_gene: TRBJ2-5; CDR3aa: AISEPGSLETQY